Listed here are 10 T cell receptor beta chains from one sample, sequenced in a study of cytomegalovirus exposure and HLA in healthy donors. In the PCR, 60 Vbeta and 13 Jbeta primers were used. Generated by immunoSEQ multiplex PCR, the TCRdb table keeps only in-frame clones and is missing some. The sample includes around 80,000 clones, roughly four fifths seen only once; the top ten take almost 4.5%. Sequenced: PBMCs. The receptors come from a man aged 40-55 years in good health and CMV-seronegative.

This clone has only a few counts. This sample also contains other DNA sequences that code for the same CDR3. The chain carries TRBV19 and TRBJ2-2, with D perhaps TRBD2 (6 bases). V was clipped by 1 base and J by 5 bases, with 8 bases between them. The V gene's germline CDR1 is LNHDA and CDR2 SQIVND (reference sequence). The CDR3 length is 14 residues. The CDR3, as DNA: TGTGCCAGTAGTATAGGTGCGGGGACCGGGGAGCTGTTTTTT. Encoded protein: CASSIGAGTGELFF.

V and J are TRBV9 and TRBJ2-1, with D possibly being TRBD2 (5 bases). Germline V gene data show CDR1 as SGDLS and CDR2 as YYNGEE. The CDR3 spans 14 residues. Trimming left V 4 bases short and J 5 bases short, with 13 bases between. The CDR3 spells CASSRASRNNEQFF. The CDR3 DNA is TGTGCCAGCAGCCGGGCTAGCAGAAACAATGAGCAGTTCTTC.

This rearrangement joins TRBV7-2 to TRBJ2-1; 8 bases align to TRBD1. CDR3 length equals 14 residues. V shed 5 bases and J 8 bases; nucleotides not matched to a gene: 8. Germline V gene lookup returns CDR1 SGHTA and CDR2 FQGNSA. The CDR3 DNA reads TGTGCCAGCAGCCGGGCAGGGGGACAGGATGAGCAGTTCTTC. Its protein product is CASSRAGGQDEQFF.

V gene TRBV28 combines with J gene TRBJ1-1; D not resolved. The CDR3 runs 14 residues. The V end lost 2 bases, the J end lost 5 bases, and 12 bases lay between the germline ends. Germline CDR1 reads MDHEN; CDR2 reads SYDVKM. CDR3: CASSLAGEGTEAFF. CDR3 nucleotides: TGTGCCAGCAGTTTAGCCGGGGAGGGAACTGAAGCTTTCTTT.

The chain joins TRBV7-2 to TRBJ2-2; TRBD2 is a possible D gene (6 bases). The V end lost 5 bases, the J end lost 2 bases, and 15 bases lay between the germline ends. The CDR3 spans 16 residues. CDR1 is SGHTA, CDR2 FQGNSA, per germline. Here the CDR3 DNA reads TGTGCCAGCAGCAAGCGCGGGACTCCTAACACCGGGGAGCTGTTTTTT. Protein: CASSKRGTPNTGELFF.

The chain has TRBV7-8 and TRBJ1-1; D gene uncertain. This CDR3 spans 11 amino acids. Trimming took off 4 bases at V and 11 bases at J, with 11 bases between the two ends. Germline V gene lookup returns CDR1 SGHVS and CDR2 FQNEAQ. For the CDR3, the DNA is TGTGCCAGCAGCTCCGGTTACGTGGCTTTCTTT. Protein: CASSSGYVAFF.

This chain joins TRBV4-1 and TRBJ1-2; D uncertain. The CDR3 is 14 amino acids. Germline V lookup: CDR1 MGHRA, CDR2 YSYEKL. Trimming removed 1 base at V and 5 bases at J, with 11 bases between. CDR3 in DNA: TGCGCCAGCAGCCAAGTCCGGGGTTATTATGGCTACACCTTC. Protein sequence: CASSQVRGYYGYTF.

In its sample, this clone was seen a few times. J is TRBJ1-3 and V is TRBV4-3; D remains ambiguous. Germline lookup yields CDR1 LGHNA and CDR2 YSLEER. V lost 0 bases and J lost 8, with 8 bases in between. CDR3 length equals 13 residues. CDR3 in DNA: TGCGCCAGCAGCCAAGATATAGGAGACACCATATATTTT. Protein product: CASSQDIGDTIYF.

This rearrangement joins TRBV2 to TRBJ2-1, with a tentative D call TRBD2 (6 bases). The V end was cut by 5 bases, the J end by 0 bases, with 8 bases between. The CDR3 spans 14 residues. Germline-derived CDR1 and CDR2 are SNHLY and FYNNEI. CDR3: CASSTSISYNEQFF. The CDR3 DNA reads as TGTGCCAGCAGTACTAGCATCTCCTACAATGAGCAGTTCTTC.

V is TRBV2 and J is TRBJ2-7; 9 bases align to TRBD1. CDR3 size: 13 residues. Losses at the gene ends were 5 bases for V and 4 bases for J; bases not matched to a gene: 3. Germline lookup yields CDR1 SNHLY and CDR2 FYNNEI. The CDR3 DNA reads TGTGCCAGCAGTCGGGACAGGGTTTACGAGCAGTACTTC. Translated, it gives CASSRDRVYEQYF. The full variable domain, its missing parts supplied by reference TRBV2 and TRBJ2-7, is EPEVTQTPSHQVTQMGQEVILRCVPISNHLYFYWYRQILGQKVEFLVSFYNNEISEKSEIFDDQFSVERPDGSNFTLKIRSTKLEDSAMYFCASSRDRVYEQYFGPGTRLTVT.